This passage covers 27 T cell receptor beta chains from one sample sequenced in a study of CD8+CD57+ T cells in acquired aplastic anemia. Patients selected for sequencing had displayed CD8+CD57+ cell expansion by flow cytometry. The study profiled TCR beta VDJ and CDR3 using genomic DNA as template. TCRdb reprocessed the reads via MiXCR and lists one record per CDR3 protein. The sample includes about 200,000 distinct CDR3 sequences, 60% to 80% of them seen just once. Sequenced: sorted CD4+, CD8+, or CD8+CD57+ T cells (not recorded which) from PBMCs. Receptors originate from a human donor with aplastic anemia.

V usage is TRBV2 and J usage is TRBJ1-4; D perhaps matches TRBD1 (5 bases). Germline CDR1 SNHLY, CDR2 FYNNEI. V lost 5 bases to trimming and J lost 6 bases, with 13 bases between them. The CDR3 has 14 amino acids. The CDR3 reads CASSPGTPDEKLFF. In nucleotides, the CDR3 is TGTGCCAGCAGTCCCGGGACGCCGGATGAAAAACTGTTTTTT. Combining the CDR3 with reference TRBV2 and TRBJ1-4 gives the whole variable domain EPEVTQTPSHQVTQMGQEVILRCVPISNHLYFYWYRQILGQKVEFLVSFYNNEISEKSEIFDDQFSVERPDGSNFTLKIRSTKLEDSAMYFCASSPGTPDEKLFFGSGTQLSVL.

The V and J genes are TRBV5-1 and TRBJ1-1; D gene ambiguous. The CDR3 sequence is 15 residues long. Trimming cost V 0 bases and J 7 bases, with 16 bases left between them. CDR1 and CDR2 from the germline V gene are SGHRS and YFSETQ. CDR3 protein: CASSLAPQAPFEAFF. CDR3 nucleotide sequence: TGCGCCAGCAGCTTGGCCCCCCAAGCTCCCTTTGAAGCTTTCTTT.

The chain uses TRBV6-5 and TRBJ2-3; D might be TRBD2 (6 bases). V was cut by 4 bases and J by 5 bases, with 10 bases left in between. The CDR3 contains 13 residues. From germline, CDR1 is MNHEY and CDR2 SVGAGI. The CDR3 loop reads CASSWTNQDTQYF. DNA of the CDR3: TGTGCCAGCAGTTGGACTAACCAAGATACGCAGTATTTT.

The chain recombines TRBV7-6 with TRBJ2-2; D is unresolved. Trimming pared 3 bases from V and 7 bases from J, leaving 9 bases between. Germline CDR1 reads SGHVS; CDR2 reads FNYEAQ. The CDR3 is 13 residues long. The CDR3 DNA sequence: TGTGCCAGCAGCTTTGAGTCCGGCGGGGAGCTGTTTTTT. Its protein product is CASSFESGGELFF.

The rearrangement links TRBV20-1 to TRBJ2-7, with TRBD1 matching 7 bases. Germline trimming cut 3 bases from V and 2 bases from J; bases unmatched to any gene: 7. Per the germline V gene, CDR1 is DFQATT and CDR2 is SNEGSKA (reference sequence). The CDR3 is 14 amino acids. CDR3 coding DNA: TGCAGTGCTAGCGGGACAGTGCTAACCTACGAGCAGTACTTC. Translated: CSASGTVLTYEQYF.

This clonotype was detected only a few times. The chain has TRBV7-8 and TRBJ2-3; 10 bases match TRBD2. V trimming: 5 bases; J trimming: 3 bases; junction bases outside the gene matches: 5. In germline, CDR1 is SGHVS, CDR2 FQNEAQ. The CDR3 length is 15 residues. The CDR3 DNA reads as TGTGCCAGCAGCCTAACGGGACTAGCGACAGATACGCAGTATTTT. Amino acids: CASSLTGLATDTQYF.

This clonotype has at least ten counts. The rearrangement links TRBV19 to TRBJ2-7; TRBD2 is a possible D gene (6 bases). The CDR3 is made up of 14 amino acids. In germline, CDR1 is LNHDA, CDR2 SQIVND (reference sequence). Trimming took 6 bases from V and 3 from J, leaving 15 bases between them. As DNA, the CDR3 is TGTGCCAGTAGCGCCGGGGGACGGATCTACGAGCAGTACTTC. The encoded protein is CASSAGGRIYEQYF. Supplemented by reference TRBV19 and TRBJ2-7, the full variable domain reads DGGITQSPKYLFRKEGQNVTLSCEQNLNHDAMYWYRQDPGQGLRLIYYSQIVNDFQKGDIAEGYSVSREKKESFPLTVTSAQKNPTAFYLCASSAGGRIYEQYFGPGTRLTVT.

V gene TRBV10-2 combines with J gene TRBJ2-1; maybe TRBD2 (6 bases). The CDR3 is made up of 12 amino acids. Trimming took 3 bases from V and 7 from J, leaving 7 bases between them. CDR1 and CDR2 (germline): WSHSY, SAAADI. In DNA form, the CDR3 reads TGCGCCAGCAGTGAACGGGGGAATGAGCAGTTCTTC. Protein: CASSERGNEQFF.

This rearrangement joins TRBV5-1 to TRBJ1-3, with unresolved D. The CDR3 runs to 16 residues. Deletions cut 0 bases from V and 0 bases from J, with 10 bases between. Germline values: CDR1 SGHRS, CDR2 YFSETQ. CDR3 amino acids: CASSLGDAFSGNTIYF. In nucleotides, the CDR3 is TGCGCCAGCAGCTTGGGCGACGCCTTCTCTGGAAACACCATATATTTT.

The chain combines TRBV15 with TRBJ1-4; D call uncertain. This CDR3 is 16 amino acids long. Germline CDR1 reads LNHNV; CDR2 reads YYDKDF (reference sequence). The germline V and J ends were trimmed by 4 bases and 7 bases, with 19 bases remaining between them. CDR3 coding DNA: TGTGCCACCAGCAACCGCCGGGCCGACGGGAGTGAAAAACTGTTTTTT. Protein sequence: CATSNRRADGSEKLFF.

To note about this clonotype: No conserved phenylalanine or tryptophan is present at the end of the CDR3, so a read error is the likely explanation. The rearrangement links TRBV7-3 to TRBJ2-1; maybe TRBD2 (6 bases). This CDR3 has 15 amino acids. Germline values: CDR1 SGHTA, CDR2 FQGTGA. CDR3 nucleotides: TGCGCCAGCAGGTCCCCAGGGAGGCGTCGGGGTGAGCAGTTCTAC. Its translation: CASRSPGRRRGEQFY.

As for this clonotype: A junction end diverges from the germline sequence, so it may reflect a read error. The CDR3 loop reads CAGSHGHNGYTF. The CDR3 DNA reads as TGTGCCGGCAGTCACGGACACAATGGGTACACCTTC. The gene calls are TRBV25-1 and TRBJ1-2, with D maybe TRBD1 (5 bases). Germline CDR1 MGHDK, CDR2 SYGVNS. The CDR3 is 12 amino acids.

Comments on this clonotype: Compared with germline, one end of the junction differs, possibly owing to a read error. This sequence joins TRBV7-9 and TRBJ1-1; possibly TRBD1 for D (5 bases). The length of the CDR3 is 11 residues. The germline gives CDR1 SEHNR, CDR2 FQNEAQ (reference sequence). The CDR3 nucleotides read TGTGCCAGCAGCTTGGGGTATCAGGGTATCTTT. It encodes CASSLGYQGIF.

This clonotype was picked up one time. The chain is built from TRBV12-3 or TRBV12-4 and TRBJ2-3; D unclear. This CDR3 spans 16 amino acids. V was shortened by 6 bases and J by 1 base, with 17 bases between the two germline ends. CDR3 in amino acids: CASSSTSVGGTDTQYF. The CDR3 nucleotides read TGTGCCAGCAGCTCCACCAGCGTTGGGGGCACAGATACGCAGTATTTT.

The chain recombines TRBV19 with TRBJ1-1; possible D gene TRBD1, 6 bases. The CDR3 has 16 amino acids. With 5 bases removed from V and 0 bases from J, the gap between germline ends came to 16 bases. Germline V CDR1 and CDR2: LNHDA, SQIVND (reference sequence). The CDR3 region is CASSSEGGAMNTEAFF. In nucleotides, the CDR3 is TGTGCCAGTAGTTCAGAAGGGGGGGCTATGAACACTGAAGCTTTCTTT. Based on the CDR3 plus reference TRBV19 and TRBJ1-1, the full variable domain is DGGITQSPKYLFRKEGQNVTLSCEQNLNHDAMYWYRQDPGQGLRLIYYSQIVNDFQKGDIAEGYSVSREKKESFPLTVTSAQKNPTAFYLCASSSEGGAMNTEAFFGQGTRLTVV.

This rearrangement joins TRBV5-1 to TRBJ2-5; D possibly corresponds to TRBD2 (5 bases). The germline gives CDR1 SGHRS, CDR2 YFSETQ. Trimming stripped 4 bases from V and 5 bases from J, with 12 bases between. This CDR3 region has 13 residues. The CDR3 DNA reads as TGCGCCAGCAGCCGAGACGGGATGGAGACCCAGTACTTC. It specifies CASSRDGMETQYF.

The CDR3 nucleotides read TGTGCCAGCAGCTTAGGTGCGGGGGGGCCCCACGAGCAGTACTTC. Protein: CASSLGAGGPHEQYF. The chain uses TRBV7-6 and TRBJ2-7; 9 bases align to TRBD2. Trimming removed 1 base from V and 5 bases from J; junction bases left unmatched: 6. Germline-derived CDR1 and CDR2 are SGHVS and FNYEAQ. The CDR3 has 15 amino acids.

In DNA, the CDR3 is TGTGCCAGCAGCTTTAGCGGGGGGTACCAAGAGACCCAGTACTTC. This codes for CASSFSGGYQETQYF. The chain employs TRBV9 and TRBJ2-5; 10 bases line up with TRBD2. V lost 4 bases, J lost 0 bases, and 3 bases stayed unmatched. CDR1 and CDR2 from the germline V gene are SGDLS and YYNGEE. The CDR3 consists of 15 residues.

Remarks on this clonotype: One junction end disagrees with the germline gene, perhaps due to a read error. The chain couples TRBV9 to TRBJ1-6; D ambiguous. The CDR3 spans 14 residues. Germline V lookup: CDR1 SGDLS, CDR2 YYNGEE. CDR3: CASSVLTNNSPLHF. The CDR3 DNA reads TGTGCCAGCAGCGTCCTAACCAATAATTCACCTCTCCACTTT.

The V and J genes are TRBV10-3 and TRBJ2-2; TRBD1 matches at 7 bases. Losses at the gene ends were 8 bases for V and 9 bases for J; bases not matched to a gene: 3. Per the germline V gene, CDR1 is ENHRY and CDR2 is SYGVKD. The length of the CDR3 is 11 residues. In DNA, the CDR3 is TGTGCCATCGGGACAGACCGGGAGCTGTTTTTT. This gives the protein CAIGTDRELFF.

The CDR3: CASGQDRMNTEAFF. The CDR3 coding sequence is TGCGCCAGCGGTCAGGACAGGATGAACACTGAAGCTTTCTTT. V gene TRBV5-1 combines with J gene TRBJ1-1, with 7 nucleotides matching TRBD1. The CDR3 consists of 14 residues. Germline V gene lookup returns CDR1 SGHRS and CDR2 YFSETQ. Trimming took 7 bases from V and 0 from J; bases not matched to a gene: 6.

V is TRBV14 and J is TRBJ2-1; 7 bases match TRBD1. From germline, CDR1 is SGHDN and CDR2 FVKESK. J lost 4 bases, V lost 0 bases, and 3 bases had no gene match. This CDR3 is 15 amino acids long. CDR3 coding DNA: TGTGCCAGCAGCCAAGATCGCAGGGGGTACAATGAGCAGTTCTTC. Its protein is CASSQDRRGYNEQFF.

The V gene is TRBV6-2 or TRBV6-3, the J gene TRBJ2-7; D is uncertain. Germline-derived CDR1 and CDR2 are MNHEY and SVGEGT. The CDR3 is 14 amino acids. Trimming cost V 4 bases and J 3 bases, with 13 bases left between them. The CDR3 spells CASSLGGRNYEQYF. CDR3 DNA sequence: TGTGCCAGCAGTTTGGGTGGAAGGAACTACGAGCAGTACTTC.

The rearrangement joins TRBV5-1 to TRBJ1-1; a possible D gene is TRBD1 (5 bases). V lost 0 bases, J lost 1 base, and 10 bases lay in between. CDR1 is SGHRS and CDR2 is YFSETQ in the germline V gene. CDR3 length: 15 residues. The CDR3 sequence is CASSLGFQGNTEAFF. The CDR3 DNA is TGCGCCAGCAGCTTGGGTTTTCAGGGGAACACTGAAGCTTTCTTT. The variable domain in full, completed from reference TRBV5-1 and TRBJ1-1, reads KAGVTQTPRYLIKTRGQQVTLSCSPISGHRSVSWYQQTPGQGLQFLFEYFSETQRNKGNFPGRFSGRQFSNSRSEMNVSTLELGDSALYLCASSLGFQGNTEAFFGQGTRLTVV.

A word on this clonotype: This CDR3 is missing its conserved last phenylalanine or tryptophan, likely due to a read error. V is TRBV7-2 and J is TRBJ2-7; unclear D gene. The ends were cut back, 5 bases at V and 7 bases at J, with 21 bases in the middle. Germline V gene data show CDR1 as SGHTA and CDR2 as FQGNSA. The CDR3 is 15 amino acids. The CDR3 nucleotides are TGTGCCAGCAGCCTACAAGGTATTCAATCTGATGAGCAGTACCTC. Translating it yields CASSLQGIQSDEQYL.

This chain links TRBV7-2 with TRBJ1-1, with no clear D. Germline lookup yields CDR1 SGHTA and CDR2 FQGNSA. This CDR3 is 13 amino acids long. Between the trimmed V and J ends, which lost 7 bases and 5 bases, there was a span of 14 bases. The CDR3 loop reads CASTQGRRTEAFF. In nucleotides, the CDR3 is TGTGCCAGCACCCAAGGTAGGAGGACTGAAGCTTTCTTT.

J is TRBJ2-2 and V is TRBV15; TRBD2 matches 8 bases. Germline CDR1 LNHNV, CDR2 YYDKDF (reference sequence). V shed 3 bases and J 7 bases; nucleotides not matched to a gene: 13. The CDR3 is 17 residues long. CDR3 DNA: TGTGCCACCAGCAGTGTGGCGGGGAGCGGGAGTGGCGGGGAGCTGTTTTTT. Its translation: CATSSVAGSGSGGELFF.